Sequencing of this T cell receptor (beta chain) was carried out in a study of blood T cell repertoires in COVID-19. Study-wide background: The United States, Italy and Spain supplied acute and convalescent COVID-19 samples. PBMCs, B-cell-depleted T cells, or T cells provided the cDNA or gDNA that made up the material.

In the original processing: Researchers report that nucleated cell counts were estimated from reference gene primer amplification. Data came from immunoSEQ multiplex PCR; TCRdb stores just in-frame clones and leaves some out. The DNA gave D and trimming, while V, J and clone size come from that table. The table shows about 170,000 clones, with more than 75% occurring only once. The CDR3 covers 12 residues. The germline V and J ends were trimmed by 4 bases and 10 bases, with 12 bases remaining between them. Per the germline V gene, CDR1 is SGHDT and CDR2 is YYEEEE. Sequences were obtained from peripheral blood. The sequence was collected from a man aged 70-80 years with acute or convalescent COVID-19. The chain is built from TRBV5-6 and TRBJ2-1, with D possibly being TRBD2 (6 bases). CDR3 DNA: TGTGCCAGCAGCATCGGGACTGACGAGCAGTTCTTC. This sequence encodes CASSIGTDEQFF.